Listed below are T cell receptor beta chains from one sample, sequenced in a study of T cell changes during pregnancy in multiple sclerosis. Assay: immunoSEQ multiplex PCR; the TCRdb copy retains only in-frame clones and omits some. The profile shows approximately 43,000 clones, 93% of them singletons. This specimen was CD8+ T cells from peripheral blood mononuclear cells, taken after pregnancy. The receptors were sampled from a female donor with multiple sclerosis, enrolled in a pregnancy study. The CDR3 runs from the conserved cysteine through the conserved F or W. Fields, in order: CDR3 protein, V gene, J gene.

CDR3: CASSGLGARNNEQFF; V: TRBV9; J: TRBJ2-1
CDR3: CASSLGGRWDSRNTGELFF; V: TRBV7-6; J: TRBJ2-2
CDR3: CASSVVGGIGELFF; V: TRBV9; J: TRBJ2-2
CDR3: CASSESIEWGQNSPLHF; V: TRBV10-1; J: TRBJ1-6
CDR3: CASSQGWTVNTEAFF; V: TRBV4-3; J: TRBJ1-1
CDR3: CASSFLDRNTEAFF; V: TRBV5-4; J: TRBJ1-1
CDR3: CASSDSGYQPQHF; V: TRBV2; J: TRBJ1-5
CDR3: CASGFRTGDRADGELFF; V: TRBV12-5; J: TRBJ2-2
CDR3: CASSLRTANTEAFF; V: TRBV7-6; J: TRBJ1-1
CDR3: CASSYLAAKNIQYF; V: TRBV11-2; J: TRBJ2-4
CDR3: CSVEDGVNTEAFF; V: TRBV29-1; J: TRBJ1-1
CDR3: CATRGGTGELFF; V: TRBV28; J: TRBJ2-2
CDR3: CASSSDRGYWETQYF; V: TRBV27; J: TRBJ2-5
CDR3: CASSPTLGSSYNEQFF; V: TRBV11-3; J: TRBJ2-1
CDR3: CASSRTATTEAFF; V: TRBV4-1; J: TRBJ1-1
CDR3: CASSYSSGGYGNTIYF; V: TRBV9; J: TRBJ1-3
CDR3: CATSSGQGIYNEQFF; V: TRBV15; J: TRBJ2-1
CDR3: CASSSGLAGYNEQFF; V: TRBV27; J: TRBJ2-1
CDR3: CASSLKWTSGVSTDTQYF; V: TRBV5-6; J: TRBJ2-3
CDR3: CSVSGITDTQYF; V: TRBV29-1; J: TRBJ2-3
CDR3: CASSLEGRGFNTGELFF; V: TRBV5-8; J: TRBJ2-2
CDR3: CASPSKSPGTGGVETQYF; V: TRBV19; J: TRBJ2-5
CDR3: CASSQIQGSPTEAFF; V: TRBV4-1; J: TRBJ1-1
CDR3: CAWGLAGAVEQFF; V: TRBV30; J: TRBJ2-1